This is a list of T cell receptor beta chains from one sample in a study of shared clonotypes between healthy human individuals. Profiled with immunoSEQ multiplex PCR; TCRdb holds only in-frame clones, not every one. Of about 1.5 million clones detected, 95% to 99% appear once; the ten largest clones hold about 0.45%. The sequencing input was naive CD4+ T cells sorted from blood. The receptors stem from a man aged 25 to 40 in good health. The CDR3 runs from the conserved cysteine through the conserved F or W. D genes are given only for firm matches. Clone size appears in some rows only: once, few, many, or a class for an expanded clone.

CDR3 DNA,CDR3 protein,D gene,V gene,J gene,clone size
TGTGCCAGCAGCTTCTACAGACTAGCGGGAGGGCCGGTGCCCGGGGAGCTGTTTTTT,CASSFYRLAGGPVPGELFF,TRBD2,TRBV7-8,TRBJ2-2,-
TGTGCCATCAGTGACCCAGGACGCAGCTCCTACAATGAGCAGTTCTTC,CAISDPGRSSYNEQFF,-,TRBV10-3,TRBJ2-1,once
TGCGCCAGGGCCTCTAACTATGGCTACACCTTC,CARASNYGYTF,-,TRBV5-1,TRBJ1-2,-
TGTGCCAGCAGCTTTCTGACTAGCGGGAGGGAAAATGAGCAGTTCTTC,CASSFLTSGRENEQFF,TRBD2,TRBV5-6,TRBJ2-1,once
TGTGCCAGCAGCCCCCGAGGCCTTCAAGAGACCCAGTACTTC,CASSPRGLQETQYF,-,TRBV11-3,TRBJ2-5,-
TGTGCCAGCAGCGCCGCGGCAGGGAAGACAGATACGCAGTATTTT,CASSAAAGKTDTQYF,-,TRBV25-1,TRBJ2-3,-
TGTGCCAGCAGTTTATCGATGTCCATATCGGCCTACGAGCAGTACTTC,CASSLSMSISAYEQYF,-,TRBV27,TRBJ2-7,-
TGCGCCAGCAGCCGACTAGCGGGGGACTACGAGCAGTACTTC,CASSRLAGDYEQYF,TRBD2,TRBV5-1,TRBJ2-7,-
TGTGCCAGCAGCGAGGGGACTTCTGGGGCCAACGTCCTGACTTTC,CASSEGTSGANVLTF,-,TRBV6-6,TRBJ2-6,-
TGTGCCAGCAGTCCCCGCTATAGCGAGTTGAAGGGCTACACCTTC,CASSPRYSELKGYTF,-,TRBV27,TRBJ1-2,-
TGTGCCAGCAGCTTGGTTTCAAACACCGGGGAGCTGTTTTTT,CASSLVSNTGELFF,-,TRBV5-6,TRBJ2-2,-
TGTGCCTGGAGTGTAACCCGCGGCAGGGTATCGGGGTCGAACACCGGGGAGCTGTTTTTT,CAWSVTRGRVSGSNTGELFF,-,TRBV30,TRBJ2-2,-
TGTGCCAGCAGTTTCGCCTACGAGCAGTACTTC,CASSFAYEQYF,-,TRBV6-5,TRBJ2-7,-
TGCGCCAGCAGCCTAGGACCCGGGACTAGCGGATACAATGAGCAGTTCTTC,CASSLGPGTSGYNEQFF,TRBD2,TRBV5-1,TRBJ2-1,-
TGTGCCAGCAGCTTAAACAGCCCTTCCTACAATGAGCAGTTCTTC,CASSLNSPSYNEQFF,-,TRBV7-3,TRBJ2-1,-
TGTGCCAGCAGCACGAGTCGGCTCCCCGGCGAGCAGTACTTC,CASSTSRLPGEQYF,-,TRBV9,TRBJ2-7,-
TGTGCCAGCAGCTTAGTGAGCGGGAGCTCAGATACGCAGTATTTT,CASSLVSGSSDTQYF,TRBD2,TRBV7-9,TRBJ2-3,-
TGTGCCAGCAGCCTCAAAGTGGGGGGCTTAGGCTCTGGGGCCAACGTCCTGACTTTC,CASSLKVGGLGSGANVLTF,-,TRBV9,TRBJ2-6,-
TGCGCCAGCACCCCAGCGGGAGTGGTCACCGGGGAGCTGTTTTTT,CASTPAGVVTGELFF,TRBD2,TRBV5-1,TRBJ2-2,-
TGTGCCAGCAGCTTAGGGACAGTCCAAGAGACCCAGTACTTC,CASSLGTVQETQYF,-,TRBV7-8,TRBJ2-5,-
TGTGCCAGCAGCGCCCATCGGACATCGGGGTGGAATGAGCAGTTCTTC,CASSAHRTSGWNEQFF,-,TRBV9,TRBJ2-1,-
TGCGCCAGCAGCCAAGAAGGAAGGCCCCACACCGGGGAGCTGTTTTTT,CASSQEGRPHTGELFF,-,TRBV4-1,TRBJ2-2,-
TGTGCCAGCCGCGAGGGACTAGCGGAAACAGATACGCAGTATTTT,CASREGLAETDTQYF,TRBD2,TRBV6-5,TRBJ2-3,-
TGTGCCAGCAGCTTAATACTAGCGGGAGTCTACGAGCAGTACTTC,CASSLILAGVYEQYF,TRBD2,TRBV11-2,TRBJ2-7,-